The 25 T cell receptor beta chains below were found in one sample sequenced in a study of T cell changes during pregnancy in multiple sclerosis. TCRdb's copy holds only in-frame clones and misses some; the assay was immunoSEQ multiplex PCR. The data hold 100,000 or so clones, with about nine tenths observed a single time. The material sequenced was peripheral blood, taken in the second trimester of pregnancy. The source of these receptors is a female donor in good health, enrolled as a control in a pregnancy study.

This clone appeared a single time. This sequence joins TRBV6-1 and TRBJ1-2; no clear D gene. The CDR3 sequence is 16 residues long. Trimming pared 0 bases from V and 0 bases from J, leaving 11 bases between. The V gene's germline CDR1 is MNHNS and CDR2 SASEGT. The CDR3 is CASSEALRGSNYGYTF. The CDR3 bases are TGTGCCAGCAGTGAAGCGCTTCGGGGATCTAACTATGGCTACACCTTC.

In this sample, this clone turned up a few times. This chain links TRBV7-2 with TRBJ2-7, with TRBD2 matching over 11 bases. Trimming removed 4 bases from V and 6 bases from J; junction bases left unmatched: 5. The CDR3 runs 14 residues. Per the germline V gene, CDR1 is SGHTA and CDR2 is FQGNSA. CDR3: CASSSGLAVSEQYF. As DNA, the CDR3 is TGTGCCAGCAGCTCGGGACTAGCGGTGAGCGAGCAGTACTTC.

Concerning this clone: The junction departs from germline at one end; a sequencing error may be responsible. The J gene is TRBJ2-7, the V gene TRBV7-2; TRBD1 aligns across 9 bases. The CDR3 runs to 17 residues. Germline V gene data show CDR1 as SGHTA and CDR2 as FQGNSA. This chain's CDR3 is CASTLQGARAAGDEQYF. DNA for the CDR3: TGTGCCAGCACCTTACAGGGGGCGCGAGCGGCTGGCGACGAGCAGTACTTC. The whole variable domain, remainder taken from reference TRBV7-2 and TRBJ2-7, is GAGVSQSPSNKVTEKGKDVELRCDPISGHTALYWYRQSLGQGLEFLIYFQGNSAPDKSGLPSDRFSAERTGGSVSTLTIQRTQQEDSAVYLCASTLQGARAAGDEQYFGPGTRLTVT.

The chain carries TRBV5-6 and TRBJ1-5; D call uncertain. Germline V gene sequence: CDR1 SGHDT, CDR2 YYEEEE. The CDR3 has 16 residues. Trimming shortened V by 2 bases and J by 3 bases, and 15 bases separated the two germline ends. The CDR3 nucleotides are TGTGCCAGCAGCTTAGCTCAGCGGCAGGCCAATCAGCCCCAGCATTTT. As protein: CASSLAQRQANQPQHF. Using reference TRBV5-6 and TRBJ1-5 for the parts outside the CDR3, the full variable domain is DAGVTQSPTHLIKTRGQQVTLRCSPKSGHDTVSWYQQALGQGPQFIFQYYEEEERQRGNFPDRFSGHQFPNYSSELNVNALLLGDSALYLCASSLAQRQANQPQHFGDGTRLSIL.

The chain employs TRBV19 and TRBJ2-3, with 14 bases fitting TRBD2. The CDR3 has 16 residues. V dropped 5 bases and J dropped 6; count of bases not matched to a gene: 7. Germline-derived CDR1 and CDR2 are LNHDA and SQIVND (reference sequence). In DNA, the CDR3 is TGTGCCAGTAGTTTGACTAGCGGGGGGGCCGGGGATACGCAGTATTTT. Residues: CASSLTSGGAGDTQYF.

V and J are TRBV19 and TRBJ1-2, with 7 positions matching TRBD1. The CDR3 runs 13 residues. J lost 3 bases, V lost 6 bases, and 4 bases had no gene match. Germline V gives CDR1 LNHDA, CDR2 SQIVND (reference sequence). The CDR3 DNA follows: TGTGCCAGTAGCCTAGACAGGGACTATGGCTACACCTTC. Residues: CASSLDRDYGYTF.

This chain connects TRBV19 to TRBJ1-1; TRBD1 matches 8 bases. CDR3 length: 14 residues. CDR1 and CDR2 from the germline V gene are LNHDA and SQIVND (reference sequence). V trimming: 4 bases; J trimming: 0 bases; junction bases outside the gene matches: 1. This CDR3 reads CASSTDRVNTEAFF. CDR3 coding DNA: TGTGCCAGTAGTACGGACAGGGTGAACACTGAAGCTTTCTTT.

The chain combines TRBV6-1 with TRBJ2-3; TRBD2 aligns across 9 bases. After removal of 3 bases from V and 14 bases from J, the junction contained 9 bases not matched to a gene. The CDR3 extends over 13 amino acids. The germline gives CDR1 MNHNS, CDR2 SASEGT. CDR3 amino acids: CASSDASGKVLYF. CDR3 in DNA: TGTGCCAGCAGTGACGCTAGCGGGAAGGTTCTGTATTTT.

The CDR3 DNA follows: TGTGCCAGCAGCCATATTTTTCGAGGAGGTCGGACCGGGGAGCTGTTTTTT. Its translation is CASSHIFRGGRTGELFF. The chain employs TRBV11-2 and TRBJ2-2; tentatively, D is TRBD2 (5 bases). The CDR3 length is 17 residues. Germline lookup yields CDR1 SGHAT and CDR2 FQNNGV. Trimming removed 5 bases from V and 5 bases from J, with 21 bases in between.

The chain uses TRBV27 and TRBJ2-3, with 15 nucleotides matching TRBD2. Germline V gives CDR1 MNHEY, CDR2 SMNVEV (reference sequence). The CDR3 loop spans 18 amino acids. J lost 4 bases, V lost 3 bases, and 8 bases had no gene match. CDR3 in DNA: TGTGCCAGCAGTTTTGGACTAGCGGGAGGGCCAGGGTCAGATACGCAGTATTTT. Translating it yields CASSFGLAGGPGSDTQYF.

The V gene is TRBV5-1, the J gene TRBJ2-7; D remains ambiguous. The length of the CDR3 is 15 residues. Trimming removed 0 bases at V and 0 bases at J, with 10 bases between. Germline V gene sequence: CDR1 SGHRS, CDR2 YFSETQ. The CDR3 coding sequence is TGCGCCAGCAGCTTGGTATCCAGTAACTCCTACGAGCAGTACTTC. Protein product: CASSLVSSNSYEQYF.

The V call is TRBV5-1, the J call TRBJ2-3, with D maybe TRBD1 (6 bases). Between the trimmed V and J ends, which lost 4 bases and 8 bases, there was a span of 17 bases. Germline V gene sequence: CDR1 SGHRS, CDR2 YFSETQ. This CDR3 spans 14 amino acids. Here the CDR3 reads CASSTSGVLATQYF. The CDR3 bases are TGCGCCAGCAGCACATCAGGGGTTCTCGCTACGCAGTATTTT.

The chain joins TRBV25-1 to TRBJ2-2, with 8 bases aligning to TRBD1. Unmatched junction bases numbered 9, after V lost 7 bases and J lost 5 bases. The CDR3 is 15 residues long. The germline V gene encodes CDR1 MGHDK and CDR2 SYGVNS. The chain's CDR3 is CASTGRTGLTGELFF. CDR3 sequence (DNA): TGTGCCAGCACAGGAAGGACAGGGCTAACCGGGGAGCTGTTTTTT.

The rearrangement uses TRBV6-1 and TRBJ1-2; 7 bases are shared with TRBD1. The CDR3 sequence is 15 residues long. J gave up 5 bases and V 6 bases, and 12 bases lay outside the gene matches. Germline-derived CDR1 and CDR2 are MNHNS and SASEGT. The CDR3 nucleotides read TGTGCCAGCAGAGGGACAGTGAGCAATTTTTATGGCTACACCTTC. This translates into CASRGTVSNFYGYTF.

The V call is TRBV11-2, the J call TRBJ1-2; D is ambiguous. The V and J ends lost 1 base and 6 bases respectively, with 6 bases between them. The CDR3 has 12 residues. CDR1 is SGHAT, CDR2 FQNNGV, per germline. The CDR3 DNA follows: TGTGCCAGCAGCTTAGGTCTCGATGGCTACACCTTC. This gives the protein CASSLGLDGYTF.

The chain's CDR3 is CASSFRAQGGNTIYF. The CDR3 DNA sequence: TGTGCCAGCAGCTTTCGCGCACAGGGAGGAAACACCATATATTTT. The gene calls are TRBV7-2 and TRBJ1-3; TRBD1 is a possible D gene (6 bases). Trimming shortened V by 3 bases and J by 4 bases, and 13 bases separated the two germline ends. In germline, CDR1 is SGHTA, CDR2 FQGNSA. The CDR3 has 15 amino acids.

V usage is TRBV27 and J usage is TRBJ2-7; 11 nucleotides align to TRBD1. This CDR3 is built from 15 residues. Germline V gene sequence: CDR1 MNHEY, CDR2 SMNVEV (reference sequence). V gave up 4 bases and J gave up 4 bases; unmatched junction bases: 6. The CDR3 protein is CASSSWTGGRYEQYF. DNA for the CDR3: TGTGCCAGCAGTTCATGGACAGGGGGCAGGTACGAGCAGTACTTC.

The V call is TRBV6-4, the J call TRBJ1-2; the match to TRBD1 covers 12 bases. This CDR3 is 16 amino acids long. V was clipped by 0 bases and J by 8 bases; unmatched bases: 7. Germline V CDR1 and CDR2: MRHNA, SNTAGT. The DNA for the CDR3 is TGTGCCAGCAGTGACTCTGGGGACAGGGGGCCGACCGGCTACACCTTC. Residues: CASSDSGDRGPTGYTF.

V is TRBV6-5 and J is TRBJ1-2, with 7 positions matching TRBD1. Germline V lookup: CDR1 MNHEY, CDR2 SVGAGI. The CDR3 has 14 residues. V was clipped by 5 bases and J by 6 bases; unmatched bases: 9. As DNA, the CDR3 is TGTGCCAGCAGTCGACTACAGGGGCTCAATGGCTACACCTTC. As protein: CASSRLQGLNGYTF.

This chain uses TRBV19 with TRBJ2-5; 10 bases agree with TRBD2. The germline V gene has CDR1 LNHDA and CDR2 SQIVND (reference sequence). With 1 base clipped from V and 5 bases from J, the junction kept 4 bases outside the gene matches. There are 15 residues in the CDR3. The CDR3 nucleotides are TGTGCCAGTAGTATAGGGACTAGCGGACAGGAGACCCAGTACTTC. Translation gives CASSIGTSGQETQYF.

This clone appeared a few times. J is TRBJ1-5 and V is TRBV27; a weak D match, TRBD1 (6 bases). Germline assignment: CDR1 MNHEY and CDR2 SMNVEV (reference sequence). This CDR3 has 13 residues. V was clipped by 3 bases and J by 11 bases, with 14 bases between them. This chain's CDR3 is CASSFDRRSAQHF. The DNA for the CDR3 is TGTGCCAGCAGTTTCGACAGGCGGTCTGCCCAGCATTTT.

This rearrangement joins TRBV15 to TRBJ2-1; 9 positions agree with TRBD2. The CDR3 is made up of 17 amino acids. Trimming cost V 1 base and J 1 base; bases outside gene matches: 5. Germline V gene lookup returns CDR1 LNHNV and CDR2 YYDKDF (reference sequence). This CDR3 is CATSRGELAGSYNEQFF. DNA for the CDR3: TGTGCCACCAGCAGAGGTGAACTAGCGGGTTCCTACAATGAGCAGTTCTTC.

This sequence joins TRBV7-2 and TRBJ2-3, with D possibly matching TRBD2 (6 bases). The V gene's germline CDR1 is SGHTA and CDR2 FQGNSA. The CDR3 is 15 amino acids. Trimming removed 5 bases at V and 6 bases at J, with 18 bases between. The CDR3 sequence: CASSPGTPAWDTQYF. DNA for the CDR3: TGTGCCAGCAGCCCCGGGACTCCCGCCTGGGATACGCAGTATTTT. The variable domain in full, completed from reference TRBV7-2 and TRBJ2-3, reads GAGVSQSPSNKVTEKGKDVELRCDPISGHTALYWYRQSLGQGLEFLIYFQGNSAPDKSGLPSDRFSAERTGGSVSTLTIQRTQQEDSAVYLCASSPGTPAWDTQYFGPGTRLTVL.

The V and J genes are TRBV5-4 and TRBJ1-2; 7 bases are a match to TRBD1. This CDR3 has 14 residues. The germline V gene has CDR1 SGHNT and CDR2 YYREEE (reference sequence). J gave up 8 bases and V 3 bases, and 10 bases lay outside the gene matches. CDR3 nucleotide sequence: TGTGCCAGCAGCTACTTTGACAGGGAGACCGGCTACACCTTC. Translation: CASSYFDRETGYTF.

The chain employs TRBV19 and TRBJ1-1, with D hard to call. Germline CDR1 LNHDA, CDR2 SQIVND (reference sequence). The V gene lost 1 base and the J gene lost 1 base, with 7 bases spanning the gap. This CDR3 has 14 amino acids. Here the CDR3 reads CASSIAFRNTEAFF. In DNA form, the CDR3 reads TGTGCCAGTAGTATAGCCTTCCGGAACACTGAAGCTTTCTTT.